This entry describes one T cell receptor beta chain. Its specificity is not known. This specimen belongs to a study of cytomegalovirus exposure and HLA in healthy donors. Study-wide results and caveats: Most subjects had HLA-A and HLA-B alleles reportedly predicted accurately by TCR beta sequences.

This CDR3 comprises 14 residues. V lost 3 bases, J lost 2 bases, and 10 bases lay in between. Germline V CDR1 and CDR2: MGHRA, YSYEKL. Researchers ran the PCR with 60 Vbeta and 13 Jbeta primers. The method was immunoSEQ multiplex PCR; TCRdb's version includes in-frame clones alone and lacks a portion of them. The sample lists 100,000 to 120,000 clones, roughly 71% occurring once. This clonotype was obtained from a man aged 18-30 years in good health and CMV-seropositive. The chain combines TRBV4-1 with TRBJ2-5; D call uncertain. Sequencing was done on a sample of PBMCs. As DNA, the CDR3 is TGCGCCAGCAGCCAGGGTTTCGGGCAAGAGACCCAGTACTTC. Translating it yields CASSQGFGQETQYF.